The sequence of this TCR beta chain was determined in a study of beta chain features in type 1 diabetes. Points from the study as a whole: The naive, central memory and Treg TCRB repertoires of patients appeared to be more similar to one another than those of healthy donors. Cells expressing TCR highly could be over-represented by cDNA sequencing. Shorter TCRB CDR3s, moderately but significantly so, were found in Type 1 diabetes patients in all four CD4+ subsets.

Cell sorting via CD45RO/CCR7/CD25/CD127/CD95/CD27 was performed to obtain CD4+ naive, central memory, regulatory and stem cell-like memory cells. The length of the CDR3 is 13 residues. From germline, CDR1 is SNHLY and CDR2 FYNNEI. V shed 6 bases and J shed 14 bases, with 19 bases lying between them. What was sequenced were expressed TCRB transcripts, since all of the isolated RNA had been reverse transcribed. Sequenced by immunoSEQ multiplex PCR; TCRdb stores in-frame clones only, minus some. This table holds over 200,000 clones, roughly a tenth found once. As to this clone: Its antigen is as yet unknown.

The receptor was isolated from a man aged 25-45 years with type 1 diabetes. The material sequenced was naive CD4+ T cells from blood. This chain joins TRBV2 and TRBJ1-4; TRBD1 is a possible D gene (5 bases). CDR3 nucleotides: TGTGCCAGCAGCGATATCGACGGGGGAACTCTGTTTTTT. Translating it yields CASSDIDGGTLFF.